The clone carrying this T cell receptor beta chain showed up just a few times. A single record per CDR3 protein comes from TCRdb applying MiXCR to the 5' RACE reads. The sample consists of approximately 250,000 distinct CDR3 sequences, 6.5% to 7.5% of them appearing once. CDR1 is SGHRS and CDR2 is YFSETQ in the germline V gene. V was clipped by 6 bases and J by 5 bases; unmatched bases: 13. This CDR3 is 16 amino acids long. The sample originates from a study of T cells after yellow fever vaccination. The gene calls are TRBV5-1 and TRBJ2-2, with 7 bases fitting TRBD1. The source of this sequence is a man aged 30 to 45 who received the YFV17D yellow fever vaccine. Source: CD4+ T cells sorted from PBMCs, taken on the day of the yellow fever booster vaccination. The CDR3 sequence: CASTISIDRATGELFF. DNA for the CDR3: TGCGCCAGCACTATTTCGATCGACAGGGCAACCGGGGAGCTGTTTTTT.